These T cell receptor beta chains were read from a single sample in a study of T cell changes during pregnancy in multiple sclerosis. Here immunoSEQ multiplex PCR was the method, and the copy in TCRdb shows in-frame clones only, minus some. The sample consists of some 35,000 clones, about nine tenths of them appearing once. The material was CD4+ T cells from peripheral blood mononuclear cells, obtained after pregnancy. The receptor source for this set is a female donor in good health, enrolled as a control in a pregnancy study. CDR3s include the opening cysteine and the closing phenylalanine or tryptophan. Fields, in order: V gene, J gene, clone size, D gene, CDR3 protein, CDR3 DNA. A D gene is named only where the DNA matches it firmly. Some rows mark clone size as missing; the rest say once, few, many or name a class of expanded clone.

>TRBV18|TRBJ2-1|.|TRBD2
CASSPLGSGGTYNEQFF
TGTGCCAGCTCACCACTGGGAAGCGGGGGAACATACAATGAGCAGTTCTTC
>TRBV7-9|TRBJ1-6|.|.
CASSLVGGESPLHF
TGTGCCAGCAGCTTAGTAGGGGGTGAATCACCCCTCCACTTT
>TRBV15|TRBJ1-6|.|.
CATSREYRTTGSPLHF
TGTGCCACCAGCAGAGAGTATAGGACAACCGGTTCACCCCTCCACTTT
>TRBV4-2|TRBJ2-7|.|TRBD2
CASSPRGGGRAEYEQYF
TGTGCCAGCAGCCCCCGGGGGGGCGGGAGGGCTGAGTACGAGCAGTACTTC
>TRBV7-8|TRBJ2-2|.|TRBD1
CASSARDSNTGELFF
TGTGCCAGCAGCGCACGGGACAGCAACACCGGGGAGCTGTTTTTT
>TRBV7-2|TRBJ2-5|.|.
CASSLGLSSSETQYF
TGTGCCAGCAGCTTAGGACTGAGCAGCTCGGAGACCCAGTACTTC
>TRBV5-1|TRBJ2-2|.|.
CASSLRGEGTGELFF
TGCGCCAGCAGCTTGCGGGGAGAAGGGACCGGGGAGCTGTTTTTT
>TRBV18|TRBJ2-2|.|TRBD1
CASSVRQGAGELFF
TGTGCCAGCTCAGTCCGACAGGGGGCCGGGGAGCTGTTTTTT
>TRBV4-2|TRBJ1-4|.|.
CASSHDSPTNEKLFF
TGTGCCAGCAGCCATGACAGTCCAACTAATGAAAAACTGTTTTTT
>TRBV5-4|TRBJ2-3|once|TRBD2
CASSELAGGVDTQYF
TGTGCCAGCAGCGAACTAGCGGGGGGGGTAGATACGCAGTATTTT
>TRBV6-5|TRBJ2-5|.|TRBD2
CASRTSGSGETQYF
TGTGCCAGCAGGACTAGCGGGAGTGGAGAGACCCAGTACTTC
>TRBV27|TRBJ2-5|.|TRBD1
CASKNRTGTQETQYF
TGTGCCAGCAAAAATCGGACAGGGACACAAGAGACCCAGTACTTC
>TRBV11-2|TRBJ2-7|.|.
CASSLGHEQYF
TGTGCCAGCAGCTTAGGGCACGAGCAGTACTTC
>TRBV28|TRBJ1-6|few|.
CASSLLSTYNSPLHF
TGTGCCAGCAGTTTATTGAGCACTTATAATTCACCCCTCCACTTT
>TRBV6-1|TRBJ2-3|.|.
CASSEARRVGTDTQYF
TGTGCCAGCAGTGAAGCGCGGAGGGTCGGAACAGATACGCAGTATTTT
>TRBV28|TRBJ2-7|.|.
CASNFPGEDEQYF
TGTGCCAGCAATTTCCCGGGGGAGGACGAGCAGTACTTC
>TRBV19|TRBJ1-1|.|TRBD1
CASSSTGARTEAFF
TGTGCCAGTAGCTCGACAGGGGCCCGTACTGAAGCTTTCTTT
>TRBV5-6|TRBJ2-3|.|TRBD2
CASRLPGTSFTDTQYF
TGTGCCAGCAGACTCCCCGGGACTAGCTTCACAGATACGCAGTATTTT
>TRBV12-5|TRBJ2-7|.|.
CASGPGDSSSYEQYF
TGTGCTAGTGGTCCAGGGGATTCTAGCTCCTACGAGCAGTACTTC
>TRBV27|TRBJ2-6|.|TRBD1
CASSSTGVASGANVLTF
TGTGCCAGCAGTTCAACAGGGGTCGCCTCTGGGGCCAACGTCCTGACTTTC
>TRBV27|TRBJ1-5|.|TRBD1
CASSGTVVQPQHF
TGTGCCAGCAGCGGGACAGTTGTTCAGCCCCAGCATTTT
>TRBV7-9|TRBJ1-6|.|.
CASSLEGQLRPLHF
TGTGCCAGCAGCTTAGAAGGACAGCTAAGGCCCCTCCACTTT
>TRBV5-8|TRBJ2-3|.|.
CASSFPGLRDTQYF
TGTGCCAGCAGCTTCCCAGGGTTAAGAGATACGCAGTATTTT
>TRBV7-2|TRBJ2-7|.|TRBD1
CASSLGRRQGADEQYF
TGTGCCAGCAGCTTAGGAAGGCGGCAGGGGGCCGACGAGCAGTACTTC
>TRBV28|TRBJ1-2|.|TRBD1
CASYFTGANGYTF
TGTGCCAGCTATTTCACAGGGGCCAATGGCTACACCTTC
>TRBV4-3|TRBJ1-2|.|.
CASSQESPLGYGYTF
TGCGCCAGCAGCCAAGAGTCACCTCTCGGGTATGGCTACACCTTC
>TRBV9|TRBJ1-6|.|.
CASSVAGANSPLHF
TGTGCCAGCAGCGTAGCAGGGGCGAATTCACCCCTCCACTTT
>TRBV7-2|TRBJ1-2|.|.
CASSYGLGYTF
TGTGCCAGCAGCTACGGACTAGGCTACACCTTC
>TRBV5-1|TRBJ1-1|.|TRBD1
CASSLKGANTEAFF
TGCGCCAGCAGCTTGAAGGGGGCGAACACTGAAGCTTTCTTT
>TRBV6-5|TRBJ1-3|.|TRBD1
CASSYYRGPGNTIYF
TGTGCCAGCAGTTACTACAGGGGGCCTGGAAACACCATATATTTT
>TRBV6-1|TRBJ2-3|.|.
CASSDSPGLGDTQYF
TGTGCCAGCAGTGACAGCCCGGGACTTGGAGATACGCAGTATTTT
>TRBV7-9|TRBJ2-3|once|TRBD2
CASSLRETVTDTQYF
TGTGCCAGCAGCCTGCGGGAGACGGTCACAGATACGCAGTATTTT
>TRBV2|TRBJ2-3|.|.
CASAPLGGESTDTQYF
TGTGCCAGCGCCCCCTTAGGGGGAGAGAGCACAGATACGCAGTATTTT
>TRBV7-8|TRBJ2-7|.|.
CASSSARSGTFFEQYF
TGTGCCAGCAGCTCGGCTCGATCCGGGACTTTTTTCGAGCAGTACTTC
>TRBV15|TRBJ2-7|few|.
CATSRETGIDEQYF
TGTGCCACCAGCAGAGAAACAGGGATCGACGAGCAGTACTTC
>TRBV9|TRBJ1-1|.|.
CASSVHGDTEAFF
TGTGCCAGCAGCGTACACGGGGATACTGAAGCTTTCTTT
>TRBV6-5|TRBJ2-7|.|TRBD1
CASSITGGGYYEQYF
TGTGCCAGCAGCATTACAGGGGGCGGTTACTACGAGCAGTACTTC
>TRBV19|TRBJ1-2|.|.
CASSLPVEQKYGYTF
TGTGCCAGTAGTCTCCCAGTGGAACAGAAGTATGGCTACACCTTC
>TRBV5-6|TRBJ2-1|.|TRBD1
CASSTGGYYNEQFF
TGTGCCAGCAGTACAGGGGGCTACTACAATGAGCAGTTCTTC
>TRBV10-3|TRBJ1-5|once|.
CAISEPQGTGSDQPQHF
TGTGCCATCAGTGAGCCTCAGGGAACAGGGAGTGATCAGCCCCAGCATTTT
>TRBV29-1|TRBJ1-1|.|.
CSVRVVGTEAFF
TGCAGCGTGAGGGTGGTGGGCACTGAAGCTTTCTTT
>TRBV5-1|TRBJ1-2|once|.
CASSPRDRPLNYGYTF
TGCGCCAGCAGCCCTAGAGACAGACCCCTCAACTATGGCTACACCTTC
>TRBV14|TRBJ1-1|.|.
CASSQDLAFPRNTEAFF
TGTGCCAGCAGCCAAGATTTGGCTTTTCCTCGGAACACTGAAGCTTTCTTT
>TRBV6-1|TRBJ1-2|.|.
CASSEAGALDYGYTF
TGTGCCAGCAGTGAAGCTGGGGCTCTGGACTATGGCTACACCTTC
>TRBV27|TRBJ2-7|.|.
CASSLSGPYEQYF
TGTGCCAGCAGTTTAAGTGGGCCCTACGAGCAGTACTTC
>TRBV11-2|TRBJ2-7|once|TRBD2
CASSTLGAGEYEQYF
TGTGCCAGCAGCACATTGGGAGCGGGAGAGTACGAGCAGTACTTC
>TRBV7-2|TRBJ2-1|.|TRBD2
CASSRAGAYNEQFF
TGTGCCAGCAGCCGAGCGGGAGCATACAATGAGCAGTTCTTC
>TRBV30|TRBJ1-2|.|.
CAWRGGNYGYTF
TGTGCCTGGAGAGGGGGTAACTATGGCTACACCTTC
>TRBV4-3|TRBJ2-2|.|.
CASSQEGADGELFF
TGCGCCAGCAGCCAAGAGGGGGCGGACGGGGAGCTGTTTTTT
>TRBV5-8|TRBJ2-7|.|.
CASHRTWTTYEQYF
TGTGCCAGCCATCGGACTTGGACTACCTACGAGCAGTACTTC
>TRBV7-8|TRBJ1-1|.|.
CASRPRGDGLNTEAFF
TGTGCCAGCAGGCCACGGGGGGACGGCTTGAACACTGAAGCTTTCTTT
>TRBV14|TRBJ2-1|.|TRBD1
CASSQDRVGNEQFF
TGTGCCAGCAGCCAGGACAGGGTCGGCAATGAGCAGTTCTTC
>TRBV15|TRBJ1-5|once|TRBD1
CATRASGQGNQPQHF
TGTGCCACCAGAGCCTCGGGACAGGGTAACCAGCCCCAGCATTTT
>TRBV27|TRBJ1-1|.|.
CASSLKGEAFF
TGTGCCAGCAGTTTAAAGGGGGAAGCTTTCTTT